Sequencing of this T cell receptor beta chain was carried out in a study of cytomegalovirus exposure and HLA in healthy donors (dated 2017 in TCRdb). At the level of the whole study: A later analysis indicated that the 120 validation repertoires were generated on the platform also employed for the approximately 700 repertoires of the first cohort. To predict cytomegalovirus infection status, the study brought together high-throughput TCR immunosequencing, statistical association of individual TCRs with disease status, and machine learning. Besides the first cohort of approximately 710 subjects, a separate validation cohort made up of 120 or so different subjects was used. The study was designed to test whether signatures of past pathogen exposure could be identified by cataloging public T cell receptors. Summary of the overall study and its limitations: Subsequent analysis determined that TCRs grouped into clusters in the first cohort also showed a tendency toward co-occurrence across the roughly 120 validation repertoires, and about 93% of cluster scores exceeded 0. In vitro tests confirmed that a few of the cytomegalovirus-associated TCR beta chains recognize cytomegalovirus antigens. Across donors, most TCR sequences were observed very rarely, whereas some public TCRs were present in many individuals. The classifier was reported to diagnose cytomegalovirus status with high specificity and sensitivity in both the original cohort and the validation cohort. It was suggested by the authors that the approach could potentially be generalized to other disease states and immunological phenotypes. A total of roughly 160 TCR beta chains were listed by the study as associated with cytomegalovirus. A later analysis had no HLA typing for the validation cohort, so co-occurrence there was scored across all 110 or so repertoires.

The library was made by the immunoSEQ multiplex PCR assay. The paper's processing steps were these. A statistical classification framework was developed to diagnose cytomegalovirus status using the catalog of TCR beta chain sequences. TCRdb holds this immuneACCESS table with in-frame rearrangements only. Some clones are missing; in checked studies, unresolved V genes explain under half, and the rest has no known cause. Clone size and V and J calls were adopted from that table, with D and trimming inferred from the DNA. The sample table records 90,000 to 110,000 clones; roughly 90% of these occur just once. The ten largest make up about 2% of the sample. Measured from the cysteine to the phenylalanine, the CDR3 is 16 residues long. This entry keeps only the CDR3 DNA: 48 bases, framed from base 1. V lost 4 bases and J lost 0 bases, and the count of bases not matched to a germline gene is 7. Per the germline V gene, LGHNA is the CDR1 and YSLEER is the CDR2.

Concerning this clone itself: Its binding antigen is unknown. Nothing much larger sits one base from this clone, and base qualities are not available.

The donors were included in the validation cohort of around 120 subjects, a group kept apart from the roughly 670-subject first cohort. Sequenced input: PBMCs. The chain is made from TRBV4-3 and TRBJ1-1, and TRBD1 matches 8 of the central bases. The sequence was obtained from a woman between 18 and 29 years old in good health and CMV-seronegative. The CDR3 region: CASSLRGLRVNTEAFF. The DNA sequence follows: TGCGCCAGCAGCCTCAGGGGGCTCCGTGTGAACACTGAAGCTTTCTTT.